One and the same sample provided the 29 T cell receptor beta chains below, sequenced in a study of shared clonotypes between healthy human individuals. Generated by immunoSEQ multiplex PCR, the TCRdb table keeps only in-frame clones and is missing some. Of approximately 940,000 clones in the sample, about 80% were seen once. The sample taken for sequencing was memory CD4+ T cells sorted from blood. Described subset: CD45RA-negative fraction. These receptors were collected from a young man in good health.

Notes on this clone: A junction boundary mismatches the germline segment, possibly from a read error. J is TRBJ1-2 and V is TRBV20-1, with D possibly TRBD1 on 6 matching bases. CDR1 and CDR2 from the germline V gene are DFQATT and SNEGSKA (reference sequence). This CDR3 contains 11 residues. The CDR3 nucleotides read TGCAGTGCTAGAGATCTGGGGGGCTTCCGCTTC. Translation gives CSARDLGGFRF.

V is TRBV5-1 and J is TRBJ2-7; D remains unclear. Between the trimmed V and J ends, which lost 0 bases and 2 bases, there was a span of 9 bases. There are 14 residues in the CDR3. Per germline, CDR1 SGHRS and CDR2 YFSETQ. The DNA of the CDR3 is TGCGCCAGCAGCTTGGGGTCAGAGACCTACGAGCAGTACTTC. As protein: CASSLGSETYEQYF.

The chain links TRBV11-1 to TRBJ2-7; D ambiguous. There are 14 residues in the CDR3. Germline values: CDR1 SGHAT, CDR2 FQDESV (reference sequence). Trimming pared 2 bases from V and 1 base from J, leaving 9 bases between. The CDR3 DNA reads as TGTGCCAGCAGCTTACGATCGGGTTCCTACGAGCAGTACTTC. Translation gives CASSLRSGSYEQYF. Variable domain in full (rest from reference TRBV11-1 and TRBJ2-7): EAEVAQSPRYKITEKSQAVAFWCDPISGHATLYWYRQILGQGPELLVQFQDESVVDDSQLPKDRFSAERLKGVDSTLKIQPAELGDSAMYLCASSLRSGSYEQYFGPGTRLTVT.

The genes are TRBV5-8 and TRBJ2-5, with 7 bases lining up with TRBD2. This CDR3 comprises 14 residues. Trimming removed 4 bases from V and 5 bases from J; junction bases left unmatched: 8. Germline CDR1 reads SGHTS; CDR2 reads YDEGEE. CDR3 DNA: TGTGCCAGCAGCCTGGGTGCGGGGGTTGAGACCCAGTACTTC. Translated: CASSLGAGVETQYF.

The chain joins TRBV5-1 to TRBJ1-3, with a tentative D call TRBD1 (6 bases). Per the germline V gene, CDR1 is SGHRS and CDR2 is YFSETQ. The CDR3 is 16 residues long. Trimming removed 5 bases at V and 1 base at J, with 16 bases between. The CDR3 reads CASSYVGGASGNTIYF. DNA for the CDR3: TGCGCCAGCAGTTATGTGGGGGGCGCATCTGGAAACACCATATATTTT. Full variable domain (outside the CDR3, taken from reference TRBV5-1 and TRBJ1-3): KAGVTQTPRYLIKTRGQQVTLSCSPISGHRSVSWYQQTPGQGLQFLFEYFSETQRNKGNFPGRFSGRQFSNSRSEMNVSTLELGDSALYLCASSYVGGASGNTIYFGEGSWLTVV.

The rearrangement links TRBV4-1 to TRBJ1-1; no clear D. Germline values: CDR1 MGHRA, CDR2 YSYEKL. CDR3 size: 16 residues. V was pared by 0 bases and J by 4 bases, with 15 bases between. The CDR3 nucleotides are TGCGCCAGCAGCCAAGACTGGACTCGGCGGGTCACTGAAGCTTTCTTT. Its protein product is CASSQDWTRRVTEAFF.

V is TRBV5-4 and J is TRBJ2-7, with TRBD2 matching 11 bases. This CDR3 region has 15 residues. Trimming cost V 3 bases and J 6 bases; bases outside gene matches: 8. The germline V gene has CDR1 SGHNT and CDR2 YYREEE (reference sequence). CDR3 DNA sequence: TGTGCCAGCAGCTCCCAACTAGCGGGAGTCCTCGAGCAGTACTTC. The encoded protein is CASSSQLAGVLEQYF.

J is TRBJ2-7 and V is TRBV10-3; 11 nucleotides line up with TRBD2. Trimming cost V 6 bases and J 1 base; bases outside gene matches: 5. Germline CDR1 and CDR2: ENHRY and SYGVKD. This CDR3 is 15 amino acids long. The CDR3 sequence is CAISGTSGASYEQYF. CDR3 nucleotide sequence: TGTGCCATCAGCGGGACTAGCGGAGCTTCCTACGAGCAGTACTTC.

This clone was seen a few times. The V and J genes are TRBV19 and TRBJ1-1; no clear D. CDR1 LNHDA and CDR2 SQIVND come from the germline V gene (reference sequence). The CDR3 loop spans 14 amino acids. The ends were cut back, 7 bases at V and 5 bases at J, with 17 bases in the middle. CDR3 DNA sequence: TGTGCCAGTAAGGCGCGGGTAGATAGAACTGAAGCTTTCTTT. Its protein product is CASKARVDRTEAFF.

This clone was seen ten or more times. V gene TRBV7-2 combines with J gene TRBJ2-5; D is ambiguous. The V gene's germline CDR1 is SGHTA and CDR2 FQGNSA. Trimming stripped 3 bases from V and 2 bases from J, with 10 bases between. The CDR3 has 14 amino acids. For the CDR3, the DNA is TGTGCCAGCAGCTTTAGGGCCCGGCAAGAGACCCAGTACTTC. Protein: CASSFRARQETQYF.

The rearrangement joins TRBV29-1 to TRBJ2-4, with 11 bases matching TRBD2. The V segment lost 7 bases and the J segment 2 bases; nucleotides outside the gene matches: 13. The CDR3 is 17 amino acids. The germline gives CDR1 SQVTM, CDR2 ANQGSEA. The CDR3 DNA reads TGCAGCGCCTCGACTAGCGGGATATTGACGACCAAAAACATTCAGTACTTC. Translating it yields CSASTSGILTTKNIQYF. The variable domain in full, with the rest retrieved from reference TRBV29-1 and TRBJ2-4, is SAVISQKPSRDICQRGTSLTIQCQVDSQVTMMFWYRQQPGQSLTLIATANQGSEATYESGFVIDKFPISRPNLTFSTLTVSNMSPEDSSIYLCSASTSGILTTKNIQYFGAGTRLSVL.

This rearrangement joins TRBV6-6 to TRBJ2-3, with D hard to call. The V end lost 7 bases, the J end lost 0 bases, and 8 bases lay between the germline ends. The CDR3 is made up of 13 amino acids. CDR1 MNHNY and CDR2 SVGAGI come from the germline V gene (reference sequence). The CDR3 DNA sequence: TGTGCCAGCACCCGACTGAGCACAGATACGCAGTATTTT. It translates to CASTRLSTDTQYF.

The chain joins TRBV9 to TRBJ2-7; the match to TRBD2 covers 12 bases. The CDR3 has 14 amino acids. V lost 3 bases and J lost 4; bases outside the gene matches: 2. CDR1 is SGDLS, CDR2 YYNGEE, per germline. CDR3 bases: TGTGCCAGCAGCGCCGGGACTAGCGGGTACGAGCAGTACTTC. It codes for CASSAGTSGYEQYF. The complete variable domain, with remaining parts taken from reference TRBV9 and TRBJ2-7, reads DSGVTQTPKHLITATGQRVTLRCSPRSGDLSVYWYQQSLDQGLQFLIQYYNGEERAKGNILERFSAQQFPDLHSELNLSSLELGDSALYFCASSAGTSGYEQYFGPGTRLTVT.

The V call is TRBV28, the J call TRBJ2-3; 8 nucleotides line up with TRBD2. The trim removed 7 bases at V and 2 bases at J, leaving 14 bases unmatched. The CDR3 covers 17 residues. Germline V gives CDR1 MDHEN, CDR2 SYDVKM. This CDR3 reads CASTYSDSGIPTDTQYF. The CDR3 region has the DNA TGTGCCAGCACCTATAGTGATAGCGGGATCCCCACAGATACGCAGTATTTT.

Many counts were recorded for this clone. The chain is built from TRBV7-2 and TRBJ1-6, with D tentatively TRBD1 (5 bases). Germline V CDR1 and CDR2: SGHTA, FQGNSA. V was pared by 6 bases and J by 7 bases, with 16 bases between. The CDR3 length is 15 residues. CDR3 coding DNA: TGTGCCAGCAGACCCACCCGGGGCGCAAATTCACCCCTCCACTTT. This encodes CASRPTRGANSPLHF.

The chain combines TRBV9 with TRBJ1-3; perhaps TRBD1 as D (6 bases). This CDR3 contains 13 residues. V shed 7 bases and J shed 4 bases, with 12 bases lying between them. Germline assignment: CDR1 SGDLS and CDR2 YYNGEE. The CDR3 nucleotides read TGTGCCAGCGGGGGGCTGGGAGGAAACACCATATATTTT. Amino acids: CASGGLGGNTIYF.

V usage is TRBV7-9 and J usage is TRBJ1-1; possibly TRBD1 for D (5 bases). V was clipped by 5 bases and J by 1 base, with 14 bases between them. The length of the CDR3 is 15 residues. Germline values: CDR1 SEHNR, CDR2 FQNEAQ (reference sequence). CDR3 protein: CASSASGLQNTEAFF. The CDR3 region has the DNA TGTGCCAGCAGCGCTTCGGGACTCCAGAACACTGAAGCTTTCTTT.

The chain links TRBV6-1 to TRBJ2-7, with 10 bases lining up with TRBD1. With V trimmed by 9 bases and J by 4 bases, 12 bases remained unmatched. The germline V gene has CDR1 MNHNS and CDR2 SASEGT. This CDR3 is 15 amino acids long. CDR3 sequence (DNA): TGTGCCAGTCTGACGAGGGACAGGGGAAAATACGAGCAGTACTTC. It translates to CASLTRDRGKYEQYF.

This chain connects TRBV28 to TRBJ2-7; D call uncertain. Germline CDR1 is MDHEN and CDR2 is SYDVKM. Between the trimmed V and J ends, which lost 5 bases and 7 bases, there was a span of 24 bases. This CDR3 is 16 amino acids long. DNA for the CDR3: TGTGCCAGCAGTCCCCTTGTGTGGCAGGCCTCGGTAGAGCAGTACTTC. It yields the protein CASSPLVWQASVEQYF.

The CDR3 DNA sequence: TGTGCCAGCAGTGACCGGTCCGTGTCCCTCTCTGGGGCCAACGTCCTGACTTTC. Its translation is CASSDRSVSLSGANVLTF. V and J are TRBV6-1 and TRBJ2-6; no reliable D call. CDR1 and CDR2 (germline): MNHNS, SASEGT. Deletions cut 3 bases from V and 0 bases from J, with 15 bases between. The CDR3 runs 18 residues.

The CDR3, as DNA: TGCGCCAGCAGCCCGCTAGCTAGCGGCAAGTCCTACGAGCAGTACTTC. Its protein product is CASSPLASGKSYEQYF. This sequence joins TRBV5-1 and TRBJ2-7, with TRBD2 matching over 7 bases. CDR3 size: 16 residues. Trimming took 4 bases from V and 1 from J; bases not matched to a gene: 11. Looked up from germline, CDR1 is SGHRS and CDR2 is YFSETQ.

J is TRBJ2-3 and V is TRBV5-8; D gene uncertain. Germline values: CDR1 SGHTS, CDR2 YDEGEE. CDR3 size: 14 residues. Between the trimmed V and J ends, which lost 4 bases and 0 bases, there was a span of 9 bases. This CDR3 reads CASSPGRSTDTQYF. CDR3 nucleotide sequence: TGTGCCAGCAGCCCCGGACGTAGCACAGATACGCAGTATTTT.

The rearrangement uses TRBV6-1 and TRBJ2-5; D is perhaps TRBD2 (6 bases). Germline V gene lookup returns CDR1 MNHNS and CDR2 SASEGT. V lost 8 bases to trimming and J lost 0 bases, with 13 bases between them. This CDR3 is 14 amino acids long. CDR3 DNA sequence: TGTGCCAGCCAGCCCAGGAGGGACCAAGAGACCCAGTACTTC. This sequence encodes CASQPRRDQETQYF.

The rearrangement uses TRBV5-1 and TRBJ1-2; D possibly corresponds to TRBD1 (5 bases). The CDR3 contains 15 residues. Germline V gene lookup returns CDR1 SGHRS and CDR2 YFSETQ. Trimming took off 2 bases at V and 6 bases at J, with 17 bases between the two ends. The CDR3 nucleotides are TGCGCCAGCAGCTTCTCGGGACTCGGGGCCAATGGCTACACCTTC. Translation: CASSFSGLGANGYTF.

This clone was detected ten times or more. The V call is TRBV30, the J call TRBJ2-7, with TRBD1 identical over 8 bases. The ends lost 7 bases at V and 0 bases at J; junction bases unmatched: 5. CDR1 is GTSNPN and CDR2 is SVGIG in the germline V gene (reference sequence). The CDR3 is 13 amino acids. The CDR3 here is CASQGAGSYEQYF. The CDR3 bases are TGTGCCTCCCAGGGGGCTGGCTCCTACGAGCAGTACTTC.

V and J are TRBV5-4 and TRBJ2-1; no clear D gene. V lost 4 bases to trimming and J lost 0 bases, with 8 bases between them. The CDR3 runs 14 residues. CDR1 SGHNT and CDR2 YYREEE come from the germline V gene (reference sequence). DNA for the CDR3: TGTGCCAGCAGCCTCCCCGGCTCCTACAATGAGCAGTTCTTC. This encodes CASSLPGSYNEQFF.

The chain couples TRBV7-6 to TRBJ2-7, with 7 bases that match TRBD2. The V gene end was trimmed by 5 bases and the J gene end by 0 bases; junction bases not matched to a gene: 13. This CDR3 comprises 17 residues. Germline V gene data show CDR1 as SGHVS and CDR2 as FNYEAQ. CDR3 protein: CASSLASGVGSSYEQYF. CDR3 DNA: TGTGCCAGCAGCCTGGCGAGCGGGGTAGGGAGCTCCTACGAGCAGTACTTC.

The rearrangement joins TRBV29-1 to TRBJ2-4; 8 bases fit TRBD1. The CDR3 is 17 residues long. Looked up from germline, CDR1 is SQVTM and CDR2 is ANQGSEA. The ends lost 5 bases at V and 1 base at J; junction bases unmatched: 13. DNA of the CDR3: TGCAGCGTTTCCGGGACAGGCGCAGCGTTCGCCAAAAACATTCAGTACTTC. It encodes CSVSGTGAAFAKNIQYF. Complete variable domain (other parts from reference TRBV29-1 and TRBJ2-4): SAVISQKPSRDICQRGTSLTIQCQVDSQVTMMFWYRQQPGQSLTLIATANQGSEATYESGFVIDKFPISRPNLTFSTLTVSNMSPEDSSIYLCSVSGTGAAFAKNIQYFGAGTRLSVL.

The CDR3 nucleotides are TGTGCCAGCAGCTCTACAGGGGGCTATGGCTACACCTTC. This translates into CASSSTGGYGYTF. J is TRBJ1-2 and V is TRBV7-9; 8 positions agree with TRBD1. Trimming removed 4 bases from V and 4 bases from J; junction bases left unmatched: 2. Germline V gene lookup returns CDR1 SEHNR and CDR2 FQNEAQ (reference sequence). CDR3 length equals 13 residues. The entire variable domain, with the rest obtained from reference TRBV7-9 and TRBJ1-2, is as follows: DTGVSQNPRHKITKRGQNVTFRCDPISEHNRLYWYRQTLGQGPEFLTYFQNEAQLEKSRLLSDRFSAERPKGSFSTLEIQRTEQGDSAMYLCASSSTGGYGYTFGSGTRLTVV.